This T cell receptor beta chain was found in a study of Ad26.COV2.S vaccination and SARS-CoV-2 variants. General study findings and limits: The TCR-based breadth and depth measures might underestimate overall T cell responses. The study found higher spike-specific TCR breadth in vaccine than placebo recipients. Placebo recipients and vaccine recipients were similar in non-spike TCR breadth. Marked by substantial breadth, spike-specific CD8+ and CD4+ T cell responses were reportedly seen after vaccination.

The CDR3 runs to 16 residues. From germline, CDR1 is PRHDT and CDR2 FYEKMQ (reference sequence). V shed 2 bases and J 7 bases; nucleotides not matched to a gene: 10. Only in-frame clones appear in the TCRdb table, and some are missing; sequencing was by immunoSEQ multiplex PCR. The sample records over 200,000 clones, more than 75% being singletons. Treatment defined: approximately 18 received Ad26.COV2.S at low or high dose, single or two shots; roughly five received placebo; per-sample allocation not given. Sampling took place 63 days after the first vaccine or placebo injection. In the case of this clone: What it recognizes is unknown.

The chain combines TRBV13 with TRBJ2-3, with TRBD2 identical over 9 bases. The origin of this receptor is a person aged 18-60 years who received the Ad26.COV2.S COVID-19 vaccine or a placebo. The sequencing here drew on peripheral blood, taken in a trial of Ad26.COV2.S vaccine versus placebo. The CDR3 here is CASSLLAGGQVYTQYF. CDR3 coding DNA: TGTGCCAGCAGCTTACTGGCGGGGGGGCAGGTGTATACGCAGTATTTT.